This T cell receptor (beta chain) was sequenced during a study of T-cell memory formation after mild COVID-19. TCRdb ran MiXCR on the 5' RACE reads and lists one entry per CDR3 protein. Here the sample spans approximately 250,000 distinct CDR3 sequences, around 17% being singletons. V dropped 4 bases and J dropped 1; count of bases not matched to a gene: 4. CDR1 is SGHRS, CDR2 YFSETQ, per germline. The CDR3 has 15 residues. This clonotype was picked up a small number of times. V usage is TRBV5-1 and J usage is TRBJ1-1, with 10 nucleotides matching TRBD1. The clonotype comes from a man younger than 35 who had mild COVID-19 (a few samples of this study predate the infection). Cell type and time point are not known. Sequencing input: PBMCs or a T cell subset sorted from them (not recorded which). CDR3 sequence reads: CASSEWDRGNTEAFF. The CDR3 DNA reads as TGCGCCAGCAGCGAGTGGGACAGGGGGAACACTGAAGCTTTCTTT.